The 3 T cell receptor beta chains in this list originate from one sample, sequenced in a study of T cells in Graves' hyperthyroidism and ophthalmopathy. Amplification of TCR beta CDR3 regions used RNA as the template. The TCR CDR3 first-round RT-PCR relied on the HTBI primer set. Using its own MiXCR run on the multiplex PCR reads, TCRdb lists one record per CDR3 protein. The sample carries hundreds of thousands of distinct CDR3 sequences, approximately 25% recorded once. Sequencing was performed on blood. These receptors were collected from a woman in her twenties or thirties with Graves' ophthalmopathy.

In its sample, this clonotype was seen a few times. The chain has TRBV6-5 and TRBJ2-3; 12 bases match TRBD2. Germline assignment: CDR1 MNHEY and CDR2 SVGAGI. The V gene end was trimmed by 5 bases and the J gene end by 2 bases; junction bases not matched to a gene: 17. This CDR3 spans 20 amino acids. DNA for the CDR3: TGTGCCAGCAGTACCCCCCCGCAACTAGCGGGGGGTCACTACACAGATACGCAGTATTTT. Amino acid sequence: CASSTPPQLAGGHYTDTQYF.

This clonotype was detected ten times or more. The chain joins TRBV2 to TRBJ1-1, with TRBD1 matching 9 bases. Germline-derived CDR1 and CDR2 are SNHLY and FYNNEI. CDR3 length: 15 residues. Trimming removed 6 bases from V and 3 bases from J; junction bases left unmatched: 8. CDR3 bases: TGTGCCAGCAGGAGAGGACAGGGGACGGACACTGAAGCTTTCTTT. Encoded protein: CASRRGQGTDTEAFF.

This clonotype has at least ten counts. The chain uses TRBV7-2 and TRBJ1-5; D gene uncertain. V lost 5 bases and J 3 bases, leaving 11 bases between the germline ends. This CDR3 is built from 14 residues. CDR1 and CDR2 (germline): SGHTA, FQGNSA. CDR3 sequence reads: CASSPRLSNQPQHF. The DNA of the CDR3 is TGTGCCAGCAGCCCTCGGTTGTCCAATCAGCCCCAGCATTTT.